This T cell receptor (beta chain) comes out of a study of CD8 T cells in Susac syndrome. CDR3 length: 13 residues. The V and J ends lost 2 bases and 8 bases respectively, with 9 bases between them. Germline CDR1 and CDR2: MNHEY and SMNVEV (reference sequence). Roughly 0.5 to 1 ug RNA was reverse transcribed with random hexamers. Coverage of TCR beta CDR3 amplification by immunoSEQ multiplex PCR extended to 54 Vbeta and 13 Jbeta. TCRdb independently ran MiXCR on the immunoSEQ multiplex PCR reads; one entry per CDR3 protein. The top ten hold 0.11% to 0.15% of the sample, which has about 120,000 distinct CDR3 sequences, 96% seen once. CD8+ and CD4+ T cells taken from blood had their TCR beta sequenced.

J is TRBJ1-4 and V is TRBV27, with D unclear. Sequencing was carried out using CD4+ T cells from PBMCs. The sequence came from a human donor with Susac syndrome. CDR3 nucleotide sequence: TGTGCCAGCAGTTTAACCGGGCAGGAAAAACTGTTTTTT. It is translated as CASSLTGQEKLFF.